Given below is one T cell receptor beta chain in context. As yet, its antigen is unknown. V shed 1 base, J shed 8 bases, and the junction held 7 bases outside the gene matches. This CDR3 is built from 14 residues. Looked up from germline, CDR1 is SGHAT and CDR2 is FQNNGV. All participating donors were Caucasian adults from Nashville, Tennessee. The data originate from a study of shared clonotypes between healthy human individuals. General observations from the study: Sequencing depth was a factor that was expected to affect clonotype sharing among donors.

Unsorted PBMCs provided DNA that was sequenced on ten immunoSEQ deep assay plates. TCRdb's copy holds only in-frame clones and misses some; the assay was immunoSEQ multiplex PCR. The sample holds fewer than 600,000 clones, around 77% seen once. The rearrangement joins TRBV11-2 to TRBJ1-2; 7 bases align to TRBD1. This sequence originates from a woman aged 40 to 50 in good health. Some clones in this sample may be carry-over from other donors' samples. Sample: PBMCs. This CDR3 is CASSLANTGDGYTF. The CDR3 DNA sequence: TGTGCCAGCAGCTTAGCTAATACAGGGGACGGCTACACCTTC. Combining the CDR3 with reference TRBV11-2 and TRBJ1-2 gives the whole variable domain EAGVAQSPRYKIIEKRQSVAFWCNPISGHATLYWYQQILGQGPKLLIQFQNNGVVDDSQLPKDRFSAERLKGVDSTLKIQPAKLEDSAVYLCASSLANTGDGYTFGSGTRLTVV.